The text below deals with one T cell receptor (beta chain). This entry comes from a study of OX40 agonist ivuxolimab in advanced cancers. Some clones are missing from TCRdb's copy, which holds only in-frame ones; the method was immunoSEQ multiplex PCR. There are about 59,000 clones in the sample; about nine tenths occur only once, and around 0.38% lies in the top ten. V was clipped by 0 bases and J by 3 bases, with 6 bases between them. The CDR3 is made up of 13 amino acids. Per germline, CDR1 SGHRS and CDR2 YFSETQ. This receptor was taken from an adult with an advanced solid tumor such as melanoma, head and neck, liver or kidney cancer. The chain recombines TRBV5-1 with TRBJ1-2; D unclear. The source material was CD4+ or CD8+ T cells sorted from blood, sampled in a trial of the OX40 agonist ivuxolimab. The CDR3 loop is CASSLDIDYGYTF. Written as DNA, the CDR3 is TGCGCCAGCAGCTTGGACATTGACTATGGCTACACCTTC.